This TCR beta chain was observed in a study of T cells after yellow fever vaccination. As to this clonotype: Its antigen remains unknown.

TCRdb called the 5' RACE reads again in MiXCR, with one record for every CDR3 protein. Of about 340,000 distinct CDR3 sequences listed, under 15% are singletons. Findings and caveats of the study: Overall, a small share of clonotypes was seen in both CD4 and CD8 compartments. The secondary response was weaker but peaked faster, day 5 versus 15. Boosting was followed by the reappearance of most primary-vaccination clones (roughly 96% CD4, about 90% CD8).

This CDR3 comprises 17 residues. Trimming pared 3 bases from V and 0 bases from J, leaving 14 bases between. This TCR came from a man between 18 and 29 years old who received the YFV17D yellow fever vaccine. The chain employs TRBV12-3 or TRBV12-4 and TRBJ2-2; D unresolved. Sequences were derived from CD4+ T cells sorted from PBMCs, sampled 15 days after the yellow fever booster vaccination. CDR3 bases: TGTGCCAGCAGTTTTGTCAGATCCCACGCGAACACCGGGGAGCTGTTTTTT. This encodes CASSFVRSHANTGELFF.